The entry that follows covers one T cell receptor beta chain sequence. The antigen is not known. Total RNA input per TCR library was around 3,600 ng. TCRdb reprocessed the 5' RACE reads; each CDR3 protein has one entry and no DNA is given. The specimen's table records 40,000 to 45,000 distinct CDR3 sequences. Isolation of total RNA was performed on whole blood, with no prior T cell sorting. The data were obtained in a study of monozygotic twins with inflammatory bowel disease. Regarding the study as a whole: Healthy twins showed more clonotype sharing with others than IBD patients, especially patients with disease activity. A lone strong IBD-associated signal or clonotype found no support.

Germline values: CDR1 SGHRS, CDR2 YFSETQ. CDR3 length equals 15 residues. The chain employs TRBV5-1 and TRBJ1-1. The source of this sequence is a human donor with ulcerative colitis or Crohn's disease, or a healthy co-twin of an affected twin (not recorded which). What was sequenced was blood. This chain's CDR3 is CASRYYRGSPTEAFF.